This TCR beta chain was retrieved from a study of T cell repertoires in cytomegalovirus infection. V shed 7 bases, J shed 8 bases, and the junction held 10 bases outside the gene matches. The CDR3 has 15 residues. Germline V gene lookup returns CDR1 MNHEY and CDR2 SMNVEV (reference sequence). TCRdb re-derived calls from the reads in MiXCR, one entry per CDR3 protein. The data contain 35,000 to 55,000 distinct CDR3 sequences, about 19% of them singletons. In regard to this clonotype: Its antigen is as yet unknown.

This specimen consisted of CD8+ T cells from cultured PBMCs, obtained from culture after CMV antigen stimulation. The origin of this receptor is a human donor in good health (CMV status not recorded). Some clones in this sample may be carry-over from other donors' samples. This chain links TRBV27 with TRBJ2-1; TRBD2 aligns across 11 bases. The DNA of the CDR3 is TGTGCCAGCAAACTAGAACCGGGACTAGCGGATGAGCAGTTCTTC. It specifies CASKLEPGLADEQFF.